The clone carrying this T cell receptor beta chain was observed many times. The sample belongs to a study of neurological immune-mediated disorders. The CDR3 is made up of 12 amino acids. Germline lookup yields CDR1 SEHNR and CDR2 FQNEAQ (reference sequence). Between the trimmed V and J ends, which lost 4 bases and 9 bases, there was a span of 10 bases. From the 5' RACE reads, TCRdb called clonotypes with MiXCR, one entry per CDR3 protein. Among tens of thousands of distinct CDR3 sequences listed, under 5% were seen once. The rearrangement links TRBV7-9 to TRBJ2-1, with D perhaps being TRBD1 or TRBD2 (5 bases each). This receptor was identified in a woman aged 40 to 50 in good health. Sequenced: CD4+ T cells from blood. The CDR3 nucleotides are TGTGCCAGCAGCTGGGACGCCTCTGAGCAGTTCTTC. This encodes CASSWDASEQFF. The whole variable domain, filled in from reference TRBV7-9 and TRBJ2-1, reads DTGVSQNPRHKITKRGQNVTFRCDPISEHNRLYWYRQTLGQGPEFLTYFQNEAQLEKSRLLSDRFSAERPKGSFSTLEIQRTEQGDSAMYLCASSWDASEQFFGPGTRLTVL.